The T cell receptor beta chain under discussion was sequenced for a study of beta chain features in type 1 diabetes. Using CD45RO/CCR7/CD25/CD127/CD95/CD27, CD4+ naive, central memory, regulatory and stem cell-like memory cells were sorted. Study-wide results and limits: Type 1 diabetes patients had moderately but significantly shorter TCRB CDR3s in all four CD4+ subsets.

Of note for this clone: The antigen is not known.

The CDR3 spans 14 residues. The ends were cut back, 0 bases at V and 7 bases at J, with 11 bases in the middle. From germline, CDR1 is SGHRS and CDR2 YFSETQ. Expressed TCRB transcripts got sequenced, as all isolated RNA was reverse transcribed. Using immunoSEQ multiplex PCR, the repertoire was profiled, and TCRdb retains in-frame clones only, with some absent. The sample shows about 230,000 clones, roughly 16% of them seen only once. The V gene is TRBV5-1, the J gene TRBJ1-5; weak D call: TRBD1 (5 bases). This TCR was recovered from a man aged 25 to 40 with type 1 diabetes. Sequencing was done on a sample of naive CD4+ T cells from blood. In DNA form, the CDR3 reads TGCGCCAGCAGCTTGGCAGGGATGTACCAGCCCCAGCATTTT. This gives the protein CASSLAGMYQPQHF.